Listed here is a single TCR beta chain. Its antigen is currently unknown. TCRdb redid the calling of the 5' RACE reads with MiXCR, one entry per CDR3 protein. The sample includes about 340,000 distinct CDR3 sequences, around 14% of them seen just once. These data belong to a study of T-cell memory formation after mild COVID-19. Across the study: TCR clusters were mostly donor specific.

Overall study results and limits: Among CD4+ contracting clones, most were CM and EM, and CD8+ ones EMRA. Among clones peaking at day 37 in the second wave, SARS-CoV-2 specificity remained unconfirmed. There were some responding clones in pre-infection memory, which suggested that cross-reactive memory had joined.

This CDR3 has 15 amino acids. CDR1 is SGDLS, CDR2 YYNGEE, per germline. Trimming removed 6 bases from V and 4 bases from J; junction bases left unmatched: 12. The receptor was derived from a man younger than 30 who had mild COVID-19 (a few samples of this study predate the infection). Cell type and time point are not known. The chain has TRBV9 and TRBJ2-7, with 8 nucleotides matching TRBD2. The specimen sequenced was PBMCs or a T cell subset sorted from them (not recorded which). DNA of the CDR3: TGTGCCAGCAACCCGAACGGGGGGGATGGGTACGAGCAGTACTTC. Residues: CASNPNGGDGYEQYF.